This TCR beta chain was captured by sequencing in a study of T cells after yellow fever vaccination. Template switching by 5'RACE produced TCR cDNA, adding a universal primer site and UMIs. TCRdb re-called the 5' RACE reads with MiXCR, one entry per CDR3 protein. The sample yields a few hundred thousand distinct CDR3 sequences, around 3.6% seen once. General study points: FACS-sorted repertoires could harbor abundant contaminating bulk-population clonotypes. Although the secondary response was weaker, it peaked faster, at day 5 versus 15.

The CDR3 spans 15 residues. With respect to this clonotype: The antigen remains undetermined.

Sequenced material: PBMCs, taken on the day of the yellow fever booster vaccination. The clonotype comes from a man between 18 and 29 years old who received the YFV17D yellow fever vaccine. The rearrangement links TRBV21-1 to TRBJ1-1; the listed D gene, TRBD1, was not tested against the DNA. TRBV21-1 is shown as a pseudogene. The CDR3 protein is CASSKEPGAGTEAFF. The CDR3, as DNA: TGTGCCAGCAGCAAAGAACCGGGGGCTGGGACTGAAGCTTTCTTT.